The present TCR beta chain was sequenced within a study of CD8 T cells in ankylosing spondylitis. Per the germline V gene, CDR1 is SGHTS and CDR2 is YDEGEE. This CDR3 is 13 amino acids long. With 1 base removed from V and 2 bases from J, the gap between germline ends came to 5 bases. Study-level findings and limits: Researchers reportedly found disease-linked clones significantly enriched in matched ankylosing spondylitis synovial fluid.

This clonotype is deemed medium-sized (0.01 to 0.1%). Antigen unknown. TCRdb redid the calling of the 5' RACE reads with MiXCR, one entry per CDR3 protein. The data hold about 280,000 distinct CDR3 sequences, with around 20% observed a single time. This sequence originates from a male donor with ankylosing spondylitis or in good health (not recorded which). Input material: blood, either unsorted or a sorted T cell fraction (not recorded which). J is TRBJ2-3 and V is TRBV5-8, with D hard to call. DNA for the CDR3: TGTGCCAGCAGCTTGAATCCCACAGATACGCAGTATTTT. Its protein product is CASSLNPTDTQYF.